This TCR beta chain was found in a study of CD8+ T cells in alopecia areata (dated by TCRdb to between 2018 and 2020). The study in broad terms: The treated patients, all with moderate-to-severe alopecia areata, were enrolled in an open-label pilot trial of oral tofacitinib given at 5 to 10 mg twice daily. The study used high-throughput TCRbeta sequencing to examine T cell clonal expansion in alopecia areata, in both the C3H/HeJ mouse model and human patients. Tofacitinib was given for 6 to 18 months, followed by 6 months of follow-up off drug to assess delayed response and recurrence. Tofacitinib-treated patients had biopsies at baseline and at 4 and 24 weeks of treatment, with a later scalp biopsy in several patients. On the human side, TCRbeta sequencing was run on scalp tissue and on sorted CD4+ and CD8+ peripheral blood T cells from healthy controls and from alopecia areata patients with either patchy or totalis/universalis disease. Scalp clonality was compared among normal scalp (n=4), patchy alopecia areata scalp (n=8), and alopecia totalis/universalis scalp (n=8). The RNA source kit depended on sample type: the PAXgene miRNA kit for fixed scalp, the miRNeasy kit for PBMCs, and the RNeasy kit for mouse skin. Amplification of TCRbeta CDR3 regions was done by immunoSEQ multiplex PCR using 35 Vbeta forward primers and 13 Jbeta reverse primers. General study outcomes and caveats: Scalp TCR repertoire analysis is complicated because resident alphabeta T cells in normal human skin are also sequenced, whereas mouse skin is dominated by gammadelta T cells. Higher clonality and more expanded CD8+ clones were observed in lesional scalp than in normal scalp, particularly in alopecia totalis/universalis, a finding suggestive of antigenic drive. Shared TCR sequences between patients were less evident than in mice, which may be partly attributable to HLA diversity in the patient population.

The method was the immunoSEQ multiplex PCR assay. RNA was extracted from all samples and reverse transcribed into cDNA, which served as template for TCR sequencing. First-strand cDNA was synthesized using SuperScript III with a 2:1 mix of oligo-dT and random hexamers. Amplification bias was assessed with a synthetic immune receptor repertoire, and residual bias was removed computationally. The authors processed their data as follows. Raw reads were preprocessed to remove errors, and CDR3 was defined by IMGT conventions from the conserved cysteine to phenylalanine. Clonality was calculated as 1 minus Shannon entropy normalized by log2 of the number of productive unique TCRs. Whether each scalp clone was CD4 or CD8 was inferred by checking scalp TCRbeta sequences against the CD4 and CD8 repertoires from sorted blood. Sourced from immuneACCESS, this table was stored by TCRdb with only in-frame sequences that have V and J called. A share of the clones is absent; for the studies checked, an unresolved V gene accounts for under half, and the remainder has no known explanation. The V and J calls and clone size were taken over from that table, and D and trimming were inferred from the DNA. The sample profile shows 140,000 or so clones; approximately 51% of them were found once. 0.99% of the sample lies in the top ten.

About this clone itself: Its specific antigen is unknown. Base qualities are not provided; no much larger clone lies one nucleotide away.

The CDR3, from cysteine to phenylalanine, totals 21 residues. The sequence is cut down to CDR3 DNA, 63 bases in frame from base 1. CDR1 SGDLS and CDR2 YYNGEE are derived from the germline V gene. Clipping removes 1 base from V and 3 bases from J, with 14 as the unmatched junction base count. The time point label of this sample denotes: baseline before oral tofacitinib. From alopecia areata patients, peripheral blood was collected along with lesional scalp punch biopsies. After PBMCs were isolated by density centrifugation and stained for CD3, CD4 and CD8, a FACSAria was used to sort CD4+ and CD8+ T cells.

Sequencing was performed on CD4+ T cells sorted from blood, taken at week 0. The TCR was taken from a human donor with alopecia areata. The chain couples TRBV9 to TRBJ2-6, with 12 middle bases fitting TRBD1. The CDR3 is CASSVTGQGALGLRGANVLTF. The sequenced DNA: TGTGCCAGCAGCGTAACGGGACAGGGGGCGCTGGGCCTTCGTGGGGCCAACGTCCTGACTTTC.